This is a list of T cell receptor beta chains from one sample in a study of blood T cell repertoires in COVID-19. This table comes from immunoSEQ multiplex PCR, and its TCRdb copy is limited to in-frame clones, with some not included. The data show around 100,000 clones, with under 85% seen just once and 24% held by the top ten. Specimen: peripheral blood. The receptor set was obtained from a human donor in a cohort sampled during active COVID-19. Both conserved end residues are part of each CDR3.

>TRBV2|19|TRBJ2-1
CASSDRTSGSLSSYNEQFF
>TRBV7-2|15|TRBJ2-7
CASTLGTSGSYEQYF
>TRBV10-2|14|TRBJ2-2
CASSDPGKTGELFF
>TRBV9|15|TRBJ1-2
CASSVIPRVNYGYTF
>TRBV6-1|16|TRBJ2-5
CASSVPAGLIQETQYF
>TRBV6-5|15|TRBJ2-2
CASSYGTLITGELFF
>TRBV5-4|15|TRBJ1-1
CASSGGQGTNTEAFF
>TRBV2|17|TRBJ1-6
CASRPSWGEGSVVALHF
>TRBV27|14|TRBJ1-5
CASSLRQVNQPQHF
>TRBV27|13|TRBJ1-5
CASSLGRRQPQHF
>TRBV28|15|TRBJ2-5
CASKADRLYQETQYF
>TRBV18|15|TRBJ2-7
CASSSPGQGPYEQYF
>TRBV7-2|15|TRBJ1-5
CASSLGDRGGQPQHF
>TRBV15|16|TRBJ2-1
CATSRDLSGGAGEQFF
>TRBV28|14|TRBJ2-3
CASSPGGSSPSQYF
>TRBV4-1|14|TRBJ2-7
CASSQRGLVYEQYF
>TRBV5-4|13|TRBJ2-3
CASSGKGSDTQYF
>TRBV7-3|15|TRBJ2-3
CASSNGTPSTDTQYF
>TRBV5-4|13|TRBJ1-2
CASSNRTGYGYTF
>TRBV18|12|TRBJ2-7
CASSQNRYEQYF
>TRBV19|13|TRBJ1-1
CASSTTGNPTAFF
>TRBV5-1|16|TRBJ1-3
CASSLDPARGGNTIYF
>TRBV10-1|14|TRBJ2-4
CASSESRGSIIQYF
>TRBV14|13|TRBJ2-1
CPKGGPSYNEQFF
>TRBV18|15|TRBJ2-1
CASSQLATVGDEQFF
>TRBV2|14|TRBJ2-7
CASIPRDRGTEQYF
>TRBV5-4|15|TRBJ2-7
CASSSPGQAFYEQYF
>TRBV5-1|15|TRBJ1-5
CASSLSGGVNQPQHF